A selection of T cell receptor beta chains follows, all from one sample in a study of shared clonotypes between healthy human individuals. The assay was immunoSEQ multiplex PCR, and TCRdb's table has in-frame clones only and misses some. The sample holds 2 million to 2.5 million clones, roughly 92% seen once. Input material: naive CD4+ T cells from PBMCs. Every receptor here comes from a man aged 18 to 29 in good health. Some clones in this sample may be carry-over from other donors' samples. Both conserved end residues are part of each CDR3. D genes are given only for firm matches.

D: NA
J: TRBJ1-4
V: TRBV5-5
length: 16
DNA: TGTGCCAGCAGCTTGGCGGGGAGCCTAACTAATGAAAAACTGTTTTTT
CDR3: CASSLAGSLTNEKLFF

D: NA
J: TRBJ2-4
V: TRBV5-1
length: 16
DNA: TGCGCCAGCAGCTTGGGGCAGATGCTAGCCAAAAACATTCAGTACTTC
CDR3: CASSLGQMLAKNIQYF

D: NA
J: TRBJ2-3
V: TRBV7-3
length: 14
DNA: TGTGCCACCATGGCCGGAGACCCCCCAGATACGCAGTATTTT
CDR3: CATMAGDPPDTQYF

D: NA
J: TRBJ2-2
V: TRBV5-1
length: 15
DNA: TGCGCCAGCAGCTTGGCCGGGGGGAACACCGGGGAGCTGTTTTTT
CDR3: CASSLAGGNTGELFF

D: NA
J: TRBJ2-7
V: TRBV5-1
length: 16
DNA: TGCGCCAGCAGCTTGGCCGGTCTCTACAGATCCTACGAGCAGTACTTC
CDR3: CASSLAGLYRSYEQYF

D: NA
J: TRBJ2-3
V: TRBV6-6
length: 14
DNA: TGTGCCAGCAACCCTTTACGCAGCACAGATACGCAGTATTTT
CDR3: CASNPLRSTDTQYF

D: TRBD2
J: TRBJ2-1
V: TRBV7-3
length: 15
DNA: TGTGCCAGCAGCCCGGGGCGCGGGAGGACGATTGAGCAGTTCTTC
CDR3: CASSPGRGRTIEQFF

D: NA
J: TRBJ2-6
V: TRBV6-5
length: 16
DNA: TGTGCCAGCAGTTTTCAAGTTACTGCTGGGGCCAACGTCCTGACTTTC
CDR3: CASSFQVTAGANVLTF

D: NA
J: TRBJ2-3
V: TRBV9
length: 15
DNA: TGTGCCAGCAGCGTAGGGGTCGGTAGCACAGATACGCAGTATTTT
CDR3: CASSVGVGSTDTQYF

D: NA
J: TRBJ2-5
V: TRBV9
length: 16
DNA: TGTGCCAGCAGCGTAGGAGCCGGGTATAATAGGGAGACCCAGTACTTC
CDR3: CASSVGAGYNRETQYF

D: NA
J: TRBJ1-1
V: TRBV4-1
length: 14
DNA: TGCGCCAGCAGCCTCCAGACAGGGAACACTGAAGCTTTCTTT
CDR3: CASSLQTGNTEAFF